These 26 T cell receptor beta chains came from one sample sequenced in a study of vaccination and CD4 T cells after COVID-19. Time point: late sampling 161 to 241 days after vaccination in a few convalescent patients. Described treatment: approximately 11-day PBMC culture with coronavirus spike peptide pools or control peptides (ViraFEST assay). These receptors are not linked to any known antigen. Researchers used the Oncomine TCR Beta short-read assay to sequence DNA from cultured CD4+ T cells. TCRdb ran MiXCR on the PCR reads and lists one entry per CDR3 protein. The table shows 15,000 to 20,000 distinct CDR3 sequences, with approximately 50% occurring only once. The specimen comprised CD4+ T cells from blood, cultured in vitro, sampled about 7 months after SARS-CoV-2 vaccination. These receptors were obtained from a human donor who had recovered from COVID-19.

The CDR3 nucleotides read TGTGCCAGCACAGAACACGGACCTTATAATTCACCCCTCCACTTT. Its protein product is CASTEHGPYNSPLHF. The chain carries TRBV6-1 and TRBJ1-6; D not resolved. Trimming shortened V by 7 bases and J by 4 bases, and 14 bases separated the two germline ends. Germline CDR1 is MNHNS and CDR2 is SASEGT. The CDR3 runs to 15 residues.

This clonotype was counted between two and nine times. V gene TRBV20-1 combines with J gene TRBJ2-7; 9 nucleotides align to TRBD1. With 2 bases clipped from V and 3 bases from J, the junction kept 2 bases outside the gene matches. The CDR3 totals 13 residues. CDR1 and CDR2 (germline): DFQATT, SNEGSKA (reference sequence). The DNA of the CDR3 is TGCAGTGCTAGACGGACAGGGGACTACGAGCAGTACTTC. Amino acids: CSARRTGDYEQYF.

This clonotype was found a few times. The CDR3 DNA reads as TGTGCCAGCAGTTGGGGGGATTCGGGCTACACCTTC. Protein product: CASSWGDSGYTF. This chain joins TRBV6-5 and TRBJ1-2; D is possibly TRBD1 (5 bases). Trimming removed 4 bases from V and 8 bases from J, with 11 bases in between. Germline V gene sequence: CDR1 MNHEY, CDR2 SVGAGI. This CDR3 is built from 12 residues.

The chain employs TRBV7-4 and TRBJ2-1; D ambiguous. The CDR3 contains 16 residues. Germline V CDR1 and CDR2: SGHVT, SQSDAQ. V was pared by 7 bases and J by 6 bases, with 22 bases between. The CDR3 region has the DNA TGTGCCAGCATCTCAGGAGTCCAGTCCGGTCTCAATGAGCAGTTCTTC. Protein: CASISGVQSGLNEQFF.

Written as DNA, the CDR3 is TGCAGTGCTAGTCCTCTAGGGAGCGATACGCAGTATTTT. Translated, it gives CSASPLGSDTQYF. The chain recombines TRBV20-1 with TRBJ2-3, with D maybe TRBD2 (5 bases). The CDR3 is 13 residues long. Between the trimmed V and J ends, which lost 3 bases and 6 bases, there was a span of 13 bases. Germline loops: CDR1 DFQATT, CDR2 SNEGSKA (reference sequence).

In nucleotides, the CDR3 is TGTGCCAGTAGTGACGTTCTAGGGCTAGAGACCCAGTACTTC. Amino acid sequence: CASSDVLGLETQYF. The rearrangement links TRBV19 to TRBJ2-5; no definite D call. The CDR3 contains 14 residues. Trimming removed 5 bases from V and 4 bases from J, with 14 bases in between. Germline loops: CDR1 LNHDA, CDR2 SQIVND (reference sequence).

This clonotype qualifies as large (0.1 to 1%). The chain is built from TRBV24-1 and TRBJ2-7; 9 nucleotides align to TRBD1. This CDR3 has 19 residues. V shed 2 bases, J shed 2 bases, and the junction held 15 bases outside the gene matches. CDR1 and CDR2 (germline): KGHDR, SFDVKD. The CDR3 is CATSDSTTGTGYPPYEQYF. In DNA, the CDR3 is TGTGCCACCAGTGATTCTACGACCGGGACAGGGTACCCCCCCTACGAGCAGTACTTC.

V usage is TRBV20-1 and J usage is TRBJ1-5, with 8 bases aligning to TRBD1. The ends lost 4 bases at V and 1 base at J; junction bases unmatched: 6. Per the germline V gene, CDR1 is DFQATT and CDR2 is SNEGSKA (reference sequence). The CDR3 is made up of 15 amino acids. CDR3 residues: CSAIDRGRSNQPQHF. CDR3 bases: TGCAGTGCTATAGACAGGGGAAGGAGCAATCAGCCCCAGCATTTT.

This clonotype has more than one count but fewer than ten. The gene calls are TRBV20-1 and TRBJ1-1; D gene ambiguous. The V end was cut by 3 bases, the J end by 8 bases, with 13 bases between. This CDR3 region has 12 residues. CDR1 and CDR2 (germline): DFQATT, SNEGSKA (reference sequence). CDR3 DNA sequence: TGCAGTGCTAGGAACGGGAGGGCCGAAGCTTTCTTT. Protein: CSARNGRAEAFF.

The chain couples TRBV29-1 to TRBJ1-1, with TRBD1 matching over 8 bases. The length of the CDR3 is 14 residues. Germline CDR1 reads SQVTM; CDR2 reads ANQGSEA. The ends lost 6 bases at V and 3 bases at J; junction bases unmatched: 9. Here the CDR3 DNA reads TGCAGCGTAGGGACAGGCCCCCGGGACACTGAAGCTTTCTTT. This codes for CSVGTGPRDTEAFF.

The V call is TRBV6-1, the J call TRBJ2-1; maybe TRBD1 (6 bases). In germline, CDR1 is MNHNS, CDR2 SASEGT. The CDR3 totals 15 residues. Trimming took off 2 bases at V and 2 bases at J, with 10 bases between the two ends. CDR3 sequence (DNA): TGTGCCAGCAGTGAATTCTGGGGGCCCTACAATGAGCAGTTCTTC. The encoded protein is CASSEFWGPYNEQFF.

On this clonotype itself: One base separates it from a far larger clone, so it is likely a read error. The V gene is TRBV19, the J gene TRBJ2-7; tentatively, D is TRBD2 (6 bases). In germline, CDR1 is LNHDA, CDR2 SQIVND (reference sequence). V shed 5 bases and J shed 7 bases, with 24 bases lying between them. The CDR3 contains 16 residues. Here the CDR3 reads CASSDLGGVSYNEQYF. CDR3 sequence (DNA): TGTGCCAGTAGTGACCTCGGGGGTGTGTCCTACAATGAGCAGTACTTC. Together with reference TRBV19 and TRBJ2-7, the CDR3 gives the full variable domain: DGGITQSPKYLFRKEGQNVTLSCEQNLNHDAMYWYRQDPGQGLRLIYYSQIVNDFQKGDIAEGYSVSREKKESFPLTVTSAQKNPTAFYLCASSDLGGVSYNEQYFGPGTRLTVT.

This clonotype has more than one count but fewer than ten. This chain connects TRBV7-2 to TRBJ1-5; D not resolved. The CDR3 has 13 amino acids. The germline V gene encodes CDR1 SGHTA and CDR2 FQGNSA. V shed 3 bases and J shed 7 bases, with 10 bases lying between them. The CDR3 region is CASSFIDGQPQHF. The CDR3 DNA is TGTGCCAGCAGCTTTATAGATGGACAGCCCCAGCATTTT.

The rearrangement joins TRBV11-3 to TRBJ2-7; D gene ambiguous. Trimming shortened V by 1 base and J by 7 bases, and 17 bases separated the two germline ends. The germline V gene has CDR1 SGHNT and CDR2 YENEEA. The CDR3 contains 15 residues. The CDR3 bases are TGTGCCAGCAGCTTAGGGCAGACGGGCTACAATGAGCAGTACTTC. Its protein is CASSLGQTGYNEQYF.

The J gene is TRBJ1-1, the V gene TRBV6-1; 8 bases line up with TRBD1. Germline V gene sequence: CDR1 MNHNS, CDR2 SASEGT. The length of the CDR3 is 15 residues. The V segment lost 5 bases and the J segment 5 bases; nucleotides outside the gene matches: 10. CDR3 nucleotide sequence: TGTGCCAGCAGTACAGACAGGGGAGGCGTGACTGAAGCTTTCTTT. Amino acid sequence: CASSTDRGGVTEAFF.

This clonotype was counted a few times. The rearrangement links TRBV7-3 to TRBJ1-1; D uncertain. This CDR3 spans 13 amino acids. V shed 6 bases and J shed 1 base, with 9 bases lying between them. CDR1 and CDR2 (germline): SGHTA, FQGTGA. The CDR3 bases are TGTGCCAGCAGGCTACAGAGGAACACTGAAGCTTTCTTT. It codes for CASRLQRNTEAFF.

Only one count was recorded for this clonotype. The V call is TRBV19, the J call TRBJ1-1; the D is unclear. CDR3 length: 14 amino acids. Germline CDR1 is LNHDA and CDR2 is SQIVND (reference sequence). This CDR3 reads CATVQSLGNTEAFF. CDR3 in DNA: TGTGCTACGGTCCAGTCTCTGGGGAACACTGAAGCTTTCTTT.

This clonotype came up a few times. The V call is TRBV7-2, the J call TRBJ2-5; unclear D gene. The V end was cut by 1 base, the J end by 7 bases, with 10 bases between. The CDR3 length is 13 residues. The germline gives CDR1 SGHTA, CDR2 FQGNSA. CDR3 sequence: CASSLGLERTQYF. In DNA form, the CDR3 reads TGTGCCAGCAGCTTAGGTCTAGAGAGGACCCAGTACTTC.

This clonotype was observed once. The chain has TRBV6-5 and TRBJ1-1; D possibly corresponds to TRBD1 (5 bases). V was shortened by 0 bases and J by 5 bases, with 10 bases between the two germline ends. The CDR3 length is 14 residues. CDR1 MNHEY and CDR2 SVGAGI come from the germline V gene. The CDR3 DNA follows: TGTGCCAGCAGTTACTCGAAGGGGTGGACTGAAGCTTTCTTT. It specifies CASSYSKGWTEAFF.

The CDR3: CASRDLRLNYGYTF. The DNA for the CDR3 is TGTGCCAGCAGGGATCTACGGTTAAACTATGGCTACACCTTC. The gene calls are TRBV2 and TRBJ1-2; D is unclear. The CDR3 runs to 14 residues. From germline, CDR1 is SNHLY and CDR2 FYNNEI. Trimming pared 6 bases from V and 2 bases from J, leaving 13 bases between. The full variable domain, with the rest looked up from reference TRBV2 and TRBJ1-2, is EPEVTQTPSHQVTQMGQEVILRCVPISNHLYFYWYRQILGQKVEFLVSFYNNEISEKSEIFDDQFSVERPDGSNFTLKIRSTKLEDSAMYFCASRDLRLNYGYTFGSGTRLTVV.

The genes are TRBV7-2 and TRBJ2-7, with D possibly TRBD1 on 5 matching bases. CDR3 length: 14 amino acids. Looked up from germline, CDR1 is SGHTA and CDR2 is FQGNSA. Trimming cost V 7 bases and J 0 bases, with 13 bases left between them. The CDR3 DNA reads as TGTGCCAGCACCTCGGCAGGGAACTCCTACGAGCAGTACTTC. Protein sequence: CASTSAGNSYEQYF. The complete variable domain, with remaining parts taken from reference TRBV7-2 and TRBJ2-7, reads GAGVSQSPSNKVTEKGKDVELRCDPISGHTALYWYRQSLGQGLEFLIYFQGNSAPDKSGLPSDRFSAERTGGSVSTLTIQRTQQEDSAVYLCASTSAGNSYEQYFGPGTRLTVT.

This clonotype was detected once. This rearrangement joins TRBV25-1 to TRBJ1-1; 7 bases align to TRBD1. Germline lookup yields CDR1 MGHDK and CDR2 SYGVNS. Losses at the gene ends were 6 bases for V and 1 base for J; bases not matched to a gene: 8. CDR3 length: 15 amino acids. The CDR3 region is CASSSLRTGNTEAFF. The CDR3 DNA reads TGTGCCAGCAGCAGCCTAAGGACAGGGAACACTGAAGCTTTCTTT.

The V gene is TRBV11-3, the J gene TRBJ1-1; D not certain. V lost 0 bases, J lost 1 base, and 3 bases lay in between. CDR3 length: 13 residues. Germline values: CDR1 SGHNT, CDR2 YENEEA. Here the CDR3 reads CASSLERNTEAFF. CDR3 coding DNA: TGTGCCAGCAGCTTAGAGAGGAACACTGAAGCTTTCTTT.

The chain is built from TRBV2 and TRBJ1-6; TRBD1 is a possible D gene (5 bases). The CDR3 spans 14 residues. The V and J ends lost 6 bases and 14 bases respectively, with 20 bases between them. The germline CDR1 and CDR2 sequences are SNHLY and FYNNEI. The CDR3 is CASRVDRGGLALHF. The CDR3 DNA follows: TGTGCCAGCAGGGTAGACAGAGGCGGTTTGGCCCTCCACTTT. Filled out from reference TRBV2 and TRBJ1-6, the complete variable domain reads EPEVTQTPSHQVTQMGQEVILRCVPISNHLYFYWYRQILGQKVEFLVSFYNNEISEKSEIFDDQFSVERPDGSNFTLKIRSTKLEDSAMYFCASRVDRGGLALHFGNGTRLTVT.

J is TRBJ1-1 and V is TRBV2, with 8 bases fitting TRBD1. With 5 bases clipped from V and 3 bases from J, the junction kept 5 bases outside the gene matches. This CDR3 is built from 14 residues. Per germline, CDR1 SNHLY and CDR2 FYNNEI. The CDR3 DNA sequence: TGTGCCAGCAGTCGCAGGGGGCGGGACACTGAAGCTTTCTTT. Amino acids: CASSRRGRDTEAFF.

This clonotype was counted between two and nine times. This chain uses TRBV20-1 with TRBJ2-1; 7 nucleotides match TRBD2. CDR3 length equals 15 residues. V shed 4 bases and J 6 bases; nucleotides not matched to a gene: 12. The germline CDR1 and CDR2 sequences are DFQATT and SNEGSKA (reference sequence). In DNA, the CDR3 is TGCAGTGCTATCACGCGGGGGAAGGGGTCCAATGAGCAGTTCTTC. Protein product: CSAITRGKGSNEQFF.